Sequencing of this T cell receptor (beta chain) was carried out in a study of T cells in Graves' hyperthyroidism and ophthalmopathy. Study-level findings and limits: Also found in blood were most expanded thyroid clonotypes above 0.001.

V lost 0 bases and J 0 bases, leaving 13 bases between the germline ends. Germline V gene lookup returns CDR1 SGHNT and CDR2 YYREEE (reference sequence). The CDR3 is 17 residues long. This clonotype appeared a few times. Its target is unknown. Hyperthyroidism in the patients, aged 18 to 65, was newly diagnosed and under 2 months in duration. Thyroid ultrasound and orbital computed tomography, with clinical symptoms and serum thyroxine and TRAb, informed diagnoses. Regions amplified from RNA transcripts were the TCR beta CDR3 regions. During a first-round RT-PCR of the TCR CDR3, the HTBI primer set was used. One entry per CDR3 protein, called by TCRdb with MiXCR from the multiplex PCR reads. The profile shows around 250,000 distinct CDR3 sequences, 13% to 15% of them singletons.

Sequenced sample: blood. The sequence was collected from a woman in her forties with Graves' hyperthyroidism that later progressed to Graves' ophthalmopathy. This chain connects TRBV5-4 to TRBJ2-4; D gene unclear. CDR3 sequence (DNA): TGTGCCAGCAGCTTGGGGAGTTACCCAAAAGCCAAAAACATTCAGTACTTC. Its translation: CASSLGSYPKAKNIQYF.